The clone carrying this T cell receptor (beta chain) was recorded a few times. The antigen remains undetermined. The germline gives CDR1 SQVTM, CDR2 ANQGSEA. V lost 6 bases, J lost 4 bases, and 3 bases lay in between. The CDR3 consists of 10 residues. The data derive from a study of T cells in Graves' hyperthyroidism and ophthalmopathy. Study-level background: At initial diagnosis, before any treatment had begun, peripheral blood was obtained.

The source material, RNA transcripts, was used to amplify TCR beta CDR3 regions. Primed by the HTBI set, a first-round RT-PCR was run on the TCR CDR3. TCRdb reprocessed the multiplex PCR reads with MiXCR, giving one entry per CDR3 protein. The sample records about 410,000 distinct CDR3 sequences, roughly 14% being singletons. Overall study findings and caveats: Ophthalmopathy was predicted by the model a median of 6.5 months ahead of onset. Most clonotypes expanded in the thyroid (above 0.001) were also present in blood.

The source is a man aged 18 to 29 with Graves' ophthalmopathy. V is TRBV29-1 and J is TRBJ2-2; D uncertain. Sequencing was carried out using blood. CDR3 sequence (DNA): TGCAGCGTCTCCACCGGGGAGCTGTTTTTT. Protein: CSVSTGELFF.